These T cell receptor beta chains were read from a single sample in a study of blood T cell repertoires in COVID-19. Generated by immunoSEQ multiplex PCR, the TCRdb table keeps only in-frame clones and is missing some. The repertoire holds about 220,000 clones, with around 80% as singletons. Sequenced input: peripheral blood. The receptors here all came from a woman between 65 and 79 years old with acute or convalescent COVID-19. Both conserved end residues are part of each CDR3. A D gene is named only where the DNA matches it firmly.

v_gene	d_gene	j_gene	CDR3aa
TRBV3-1/TRBV3-2	TRBD1	TRBJ2-7	CASSRGQGYEQYF
TRBV27	.	TRBJ1-2	CASRTEQGGAIGYTF
TRBV6-5	.	TRBJ1-1	CASSYEGELNTEAFF
TRBV3-1/TRBV3-2	TRBD1	TRBJ2-5	CASSPRRGQKETQYF
TRBV6-5	TRBD2	TRBJ2-2	CASRGTSGGIGELFF
TRBV25-1	.	TRBJ2-6	CASTSSGANVLTF
TRBV10-3	TRBD2	TRBJ2-1	CAISESAGSGGANEQFF
TRBV10-3	TRBD1	TRBJ1-3	CAISPGQGIGNTIYF
TRBV3-1/TRBV3-2	.	TRBJ2-5	CASSAGGLSRETQYF
TRBV27	.	TRBJ2-3	CASSLSTGTPSTDTQYF
TRBV18	.	TRBJ1-6	CASSPAGSANSPLHF
TRBV11-3	TRBD2	TRBJ2-3	CASSPTTSGGADTQYF
TRBV10-3	.	TRBJ1-3	CAISENRGNTIYF
TRBV4-3	TRBD2	TRBJ2-5	CASSQDPGGGAGPLYF
TRBV11-2	.	TRBJ2-3	CASSLDQGGGPDTQYF
TRBV23-1	.	TRBJ2-7	CASRRSWGDSYEQYF
TRBV10-1	TRBD1	TRBJ1-2	CASSEGTAQEYYGYTF
TRBV24-1	TRBD2	TRBJ2-3	CATSEPGLAGSTDTQYF
TRBV18	TRBD1	TRBJ2-7	CASSRTGDDEQYF
TRBV4-1	.	TRBJ1-3	CASSQEGGSGNTIYF
TRBV7-2	.	TRBJ2-7	CASSWDFSYEQYF
TRBV7-2	.	TRBJ1-6	CASSLVSSYNSPLHF
TRBV3-1/TRBV3-2	TRBD2	TRBJ2-5	CASSRRLAGGQETQYF
TRBV25-1	.	TRBJ2-5	CASSDSVVQETQYF
TRBV7-2	TRBD2	TRBJ2-5	CASSLALTSGGSETQYF
TRBV7-3	.	TRBJ1-4	CASSQGVGEKLFF
TRBV11-2	TRBD1	TRBJ1-6	CASRYRVDRVRENSPLHF
TRBV6-2/TRBV6-3	TRBD1	TRBJ2-7	CASSYPQGAHEQYF
TRBV6-2/TRBV6-3	TRBD2	TRBJ2-5	CASSGTSGPVAFQETQYF
TRBV9	.	TRBJ2-2	CASSPNTGELFF
TRBV9	.	TRBJ2-5	CASSVGPGRVGTQYF
TRBV5-8	.	TRBJ1-2	CASSLASGLEGYTF
TRBV11-1	.	TRBJ1-1	CASSLGPAEAFF
TRBV12-3/TRBV12-4	TRBD1	TRBJ2-1	CASSLDRGNEQFF
TRBV5-4	.	TRBJ2-1	CASSVPSSYNEQFF
TRBV3-1/TRBV3-2	TRBD2	TRBJ2-1	CASSRILAGGSSYNEQFF
TRBV15	.	TRBJ1-5	CATSSEPDQPQHF
TRBV30	.	TRBJ1-3	CAWSVGAPNTIYF
TRBV18	.	TRBJ1-6	CASSPREVPNSPLHF
TRBV6-5	.	TRBJ1-6	CASKIRGYSNSPLHF
TRBV5-4	.	TRBJ1-5	CASSLRTAFNQPQHF
TRBV5-1	.	TRBJ2-3	CASSLGPGSGADTQYF
TRBV7-9	.	TRBJ2-7	CASSLDLAAYEQYF
TRBV7-8	.	TRBJ1-1	CASSLSPVNTEAFF
TRBV4-1	TRBD1	TRBJ1-4	CASSQDLGTGGEKLFF
TRBV5-6	TRBD1	TRBJ1-1	CASSGDRDVKNTEAFF
TRBV3-1/TRBV3-2	TRBD2	TRBJ2-4	CASSRTSGGPWGRNIQYF
TRBV4-1	TRBD1	TRBJ2-1	CASSQDPPGQGKNEQFF
TRBV24-1	TRBD2	TRBJ2-1	CATSETPAWSGGVYEQFF
TRBV7-2	TRBD1	TRBJ1-2	CASRPQGRQTNYGYTF
TRBV2	TRBD1	TRBJ2-5	CASRGTGGQETQYF
TRBV2	.	TRBJ1-2	CASKAGEVGGYTF